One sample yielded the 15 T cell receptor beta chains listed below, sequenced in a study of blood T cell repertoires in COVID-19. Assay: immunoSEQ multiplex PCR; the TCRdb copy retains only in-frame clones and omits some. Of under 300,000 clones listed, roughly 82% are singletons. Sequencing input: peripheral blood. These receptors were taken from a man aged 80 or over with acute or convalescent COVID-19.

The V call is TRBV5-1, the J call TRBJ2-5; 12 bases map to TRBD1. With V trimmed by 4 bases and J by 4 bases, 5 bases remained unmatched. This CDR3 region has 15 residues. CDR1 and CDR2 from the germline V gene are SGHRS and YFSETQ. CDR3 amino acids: CASSRDRGLGETQYF. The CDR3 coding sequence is TGCGCCAGCAGCCGGGACAGGGGGCTGGGAGAGACCCAGTACTTC.

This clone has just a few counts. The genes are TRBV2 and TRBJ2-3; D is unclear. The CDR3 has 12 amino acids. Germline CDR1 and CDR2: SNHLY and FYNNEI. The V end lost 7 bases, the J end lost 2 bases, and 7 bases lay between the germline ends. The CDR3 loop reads CASNMFTDTQYF. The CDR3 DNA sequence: TGTGCCAGCAATATGTTCACAGATACGCAGTATTTT.

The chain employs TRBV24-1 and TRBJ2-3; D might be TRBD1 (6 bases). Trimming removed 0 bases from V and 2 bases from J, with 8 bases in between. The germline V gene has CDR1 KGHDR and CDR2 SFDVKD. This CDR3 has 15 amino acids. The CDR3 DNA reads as TGTGCCACCAGTGATTTGACAGGGAACACAGATACGCAGTATTTT. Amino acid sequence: CATSDLTGNTDTQYF.

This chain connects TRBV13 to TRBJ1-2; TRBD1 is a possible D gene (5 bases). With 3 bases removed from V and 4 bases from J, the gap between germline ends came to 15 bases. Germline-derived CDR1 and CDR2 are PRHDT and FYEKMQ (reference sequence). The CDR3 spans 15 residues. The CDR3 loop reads CASSLVRGGGYGYTF. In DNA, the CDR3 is TGTGCCAGCAGCTTGGTAAGGGGAGGCGGCTATGGCTACACCTTC.

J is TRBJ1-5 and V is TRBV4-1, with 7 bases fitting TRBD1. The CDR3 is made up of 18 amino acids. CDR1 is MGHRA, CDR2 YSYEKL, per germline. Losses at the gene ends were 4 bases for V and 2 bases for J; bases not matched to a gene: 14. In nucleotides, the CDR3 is TGCGCCAGCAGCCGGGACAATGACAGGGCAAGGCGCAATCAGCCCCAGCATTTT. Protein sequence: CASSRDNDRARRNQPQHF.

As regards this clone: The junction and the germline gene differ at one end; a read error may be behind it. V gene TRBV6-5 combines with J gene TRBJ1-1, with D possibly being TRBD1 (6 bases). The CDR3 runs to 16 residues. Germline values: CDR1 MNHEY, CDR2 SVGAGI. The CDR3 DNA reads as TGTGCCAGCAGTTACATATGGGGGCTGCTGAAAACTGAAGCTTTCTTT. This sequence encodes CASSYIWGLLKTEAFF.

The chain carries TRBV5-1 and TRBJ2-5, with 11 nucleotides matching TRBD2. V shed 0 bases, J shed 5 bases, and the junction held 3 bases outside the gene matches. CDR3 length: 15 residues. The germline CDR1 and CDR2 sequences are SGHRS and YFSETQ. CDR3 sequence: CASSLEIAGGETQYF. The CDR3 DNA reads TGCGCCAGCAGCTTGGAGATAGCGGGAGGGGAGACCCAGTACTTC.

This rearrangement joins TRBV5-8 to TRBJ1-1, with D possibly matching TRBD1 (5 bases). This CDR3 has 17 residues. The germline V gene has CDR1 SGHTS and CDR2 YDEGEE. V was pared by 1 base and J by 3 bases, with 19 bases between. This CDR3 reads CASSLKAGTHADTEAFF. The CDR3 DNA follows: TGTGCCAGCAGCTTGAAGGCGGGGACCCACGCAGACACTGAAGCTTTCTTT.

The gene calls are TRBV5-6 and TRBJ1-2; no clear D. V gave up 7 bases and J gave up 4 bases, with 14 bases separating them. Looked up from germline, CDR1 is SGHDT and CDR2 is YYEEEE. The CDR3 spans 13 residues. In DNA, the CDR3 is TGTGCCAGCTGGTACGGGAAGAGCTATGGCTACACCTTC. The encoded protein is CASWYGKSYGYTF.

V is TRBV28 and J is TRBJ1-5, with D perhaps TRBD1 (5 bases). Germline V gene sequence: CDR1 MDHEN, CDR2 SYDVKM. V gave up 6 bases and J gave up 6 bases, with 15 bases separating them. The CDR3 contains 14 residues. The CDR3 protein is CASRSLGAVQPQHF. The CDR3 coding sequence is TGTGCCAGCAGGTCCCTTGGGGCGGTTCAGCCCCAGCATTTT.

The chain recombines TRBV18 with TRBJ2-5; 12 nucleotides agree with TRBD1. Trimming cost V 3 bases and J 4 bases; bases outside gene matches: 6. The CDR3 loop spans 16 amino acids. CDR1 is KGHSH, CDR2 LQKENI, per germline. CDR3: CASSPTGQGASETQYF. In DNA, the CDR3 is TGTGCCAGCTCACCGACGGGACAGGGGGCATCAGAGACCCAGTACTTC.

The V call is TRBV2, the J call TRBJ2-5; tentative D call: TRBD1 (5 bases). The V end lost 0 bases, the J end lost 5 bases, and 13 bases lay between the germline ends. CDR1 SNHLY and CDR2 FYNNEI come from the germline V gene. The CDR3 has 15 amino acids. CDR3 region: CASSEARSGLETQYF. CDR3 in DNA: TGTGCCAGCAGTGAAGCGCGATCAGGGTTGGAGACCCAGTACTTC. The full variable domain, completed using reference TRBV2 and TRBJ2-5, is EPEVTQTPSHQVTQMGQEVILRCVPISNHLYFYWYRQILGQKVEFLVSFYNNEISEKSEIFDDQFSVERPDGSNFTLKIRSTKLEDSAMYFCASSEARSGLETQYFGPGTRLLVL.

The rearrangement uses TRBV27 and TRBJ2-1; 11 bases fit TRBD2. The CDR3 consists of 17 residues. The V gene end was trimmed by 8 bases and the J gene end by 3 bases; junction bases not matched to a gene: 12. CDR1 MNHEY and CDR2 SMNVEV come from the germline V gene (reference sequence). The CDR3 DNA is TGTGCCAGCCAGACGCGTCGGACTAGCGGGTTCTACAATGAGCAGTTCTTC. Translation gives CASQTRRTSGFYNEQFF.

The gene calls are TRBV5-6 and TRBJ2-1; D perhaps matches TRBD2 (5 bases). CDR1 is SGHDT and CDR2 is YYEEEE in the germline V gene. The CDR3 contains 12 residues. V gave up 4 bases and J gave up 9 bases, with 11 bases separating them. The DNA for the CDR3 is TGTGCCAGCAGCCGGGGAGTAGGTGAGCAGTTCTTC. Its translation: CASSRGVGEQFF.

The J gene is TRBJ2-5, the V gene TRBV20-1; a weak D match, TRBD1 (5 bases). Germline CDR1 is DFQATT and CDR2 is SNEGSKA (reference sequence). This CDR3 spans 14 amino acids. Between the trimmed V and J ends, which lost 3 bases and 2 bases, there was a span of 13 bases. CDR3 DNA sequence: TGCAGTGCTAGTCATGTTAAGGGGCAAGAGACCCAGTACTTC. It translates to CSASHVKGQETQYF.